The present entry profiles one TCR beta chain with its context. Its antigen is currently unknown. The sample belongs to a study of a mutant IDH1 vaccine in newly diagnosed glioma. Overall study context: All eight of the vaccinations patients received fell in weeks 1, 3, 5, 7, 11, 15, 19 and 23. Vaccination followed radiotherapy alone by 4-6 weeks, or accompanied temozolomide cycles. Treated patients were roughly 62% male, around 40% female, mean age around 40 years.

Germline V gives CDR1 ENHRY, CDR2 SYGVKD. Losses at the gene ends were 3 bases for V and 4 bases for J; bases not matched to a gene: 5. The CDR3 runs 15 residues. Sample time point: week 23, last vaccination. Topical imiquimod was applied with each vaccine dose, which held 300 ug of mutant IDH1 20-mer peptide. Donors harbored newly found WHO grade 3 or 4 IDH1-mutant, ATRX-lost astrocytomas. Repertoires were generated with immunoSEQ multiplex PCR, while TCRdb's copy carries only in-frame clones and drops some. The sample has roughly 30,000 clones, roughly 90% seen once. The source material was PBMCs, sampled from a glioma patient whose treatment included an IDH1 peptide vaccine. V usage is TRBV10-3 and J usage is TRBJ2-3; 9 bases fit TRBD2. This TCR was sampled from a man aged 40-50 years with glioma. The CDR3 here is CAISEASGAADTQYF. CDR3 DNA: TGTGCCATCAGTGAAGCTAGCGGGGCGGCAGATACGCAGTATTTT.